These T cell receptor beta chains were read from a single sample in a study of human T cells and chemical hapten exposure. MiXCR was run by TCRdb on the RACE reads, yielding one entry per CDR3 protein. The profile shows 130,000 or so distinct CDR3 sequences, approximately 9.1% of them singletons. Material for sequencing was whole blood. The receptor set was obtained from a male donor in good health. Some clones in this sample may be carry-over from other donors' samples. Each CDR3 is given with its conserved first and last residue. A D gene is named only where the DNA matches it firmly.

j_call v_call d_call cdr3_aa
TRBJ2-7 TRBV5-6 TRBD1 CASSSARTGEYEQYF
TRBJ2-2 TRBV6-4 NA CASSGAGDTGELFF
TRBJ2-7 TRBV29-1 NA CSVEVTDYEQYF
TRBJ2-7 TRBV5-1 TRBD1 CASSLGDRAGVSYEQYF
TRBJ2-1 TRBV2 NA CASRGTSGRARMGEQFF
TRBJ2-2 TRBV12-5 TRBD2 CASGSKAGPNTGELFF
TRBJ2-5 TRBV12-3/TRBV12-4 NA CASSLGGVLETQYF
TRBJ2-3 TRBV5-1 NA CASSLARDKALADTQYF
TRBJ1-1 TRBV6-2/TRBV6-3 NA CASSYSRQNTEAFF
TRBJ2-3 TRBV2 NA CASSEALGFGTDTQYF
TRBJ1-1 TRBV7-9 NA CASSLGGGVPEAFF
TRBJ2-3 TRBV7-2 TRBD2 CASSLGPTSGTDTQYF
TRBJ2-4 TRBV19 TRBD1 CASTQGEGNIQYF
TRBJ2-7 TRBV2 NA CASSPDREGDEQYF
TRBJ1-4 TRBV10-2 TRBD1 CASTGTGNEKLFF
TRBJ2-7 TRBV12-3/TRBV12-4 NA CASSFPQGEQYF
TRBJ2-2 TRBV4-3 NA CASSPHISGRAPTGELLF